This is a list of T cell receptor beta chains from one sample in a study of blood T cell repertoires in COVID-19. The assay was immunoSEQ multiplex PCR, and TCRdb's table has in-frame clones only and misses some. This repertoire shows some 150,000 clones, 75% to 85% found once; its top ten account for more than 7.5%. Sequencing was carried out using peripheral blood. These receptor sequences come from a woman aged 45-60 years with acute or convalescent COVID-19. CDR3s include the opening cysteine and the closing phenylalanine or tryptophan. A D gene is named only where the DNA matches it firmly. Size values are once, few and many counts, or a class for expanded clones, and some rows have none.

d_call: -; v_call: TRBV30; clone_size: -; j_call: TRBJ2-3; cdr3_nt: TGTGCCTGGACGGGGGGCACAGATACGCAGTATTTT; cdr3_aa: CAWTGGTDTQYF
d_call: TRBD2; v_call: TRBV19; clone_size: -; j_call: TRBJ2-7; cdr3_nt: TGTGCCAGTAGTATAGATCGCGGGGGGAGCTCCTACGAGCAGTACTTC; cdr3_aa: CASSIDRGGSSYEQYF
d_call: -; v_call: TRBV21-1; clone_size: -; j_call: TRBJ2-5; cdr3_nt: TGTGCCAGCAGCAAATCCCCCCACTGTAGCGGGACCCAAGAGACCCAGTACTTC; cdr3_aa: CASSKSPHCSGTQETQYF
d_call: TRBD2; v_call: TRBV18; clone_size: -; j_call: TRBJ2-1; cdr3_nt: TGTGCCAGCTCAGCTAGCGGGGCTTTTAACAATGAGCAGTTCTTC; cdr3_aa: CASSASGAFNNEQFF
d_call: TRBD1; v_call: TRBV29-1; clone_size: -; j_call: TRBJ2-7; cdr3_nt: TGCAGCGTTGGTCCTATGACAGGGCGATCCTACGAGCAGTACTTC; cdr3_aa: CSVGPMTGRSYEQYF
d_call: -; v_call: TRBV7-3; clone_size: -; j_call: TRBJ1-6; cdr3_nt: TGTGCCAGCAGCTTAAGACGCGGAGATAATTCACCCCTCCACTTT; cdr3_aa: CASSLRRGDNSPLHF
d_call: TRBD1; v_call: TRBV28; clone_size: once; j_call: TRBJ1-5; cdr3_nt: TGTGCCAGCAGGACAGGGGATAAGGGGAGCAATCAGCCCCAGCATTTT; cdr3_aa: CASRTGDKGSNQPQHF
d_call: TRBD2; v_call: TRBV4-1; clone_size: -; j_call: TRBJ2-1; cdr3_nt: TGCGCCAGCAGCCATGATGGACTAGCGGGCCGAGAGCAGTTCTTC; cdr3_aa: CASSHDGLAGREQFF
d_call: TRBD1; v_call: TRBV5-4; clone_size: -; j_call: TRBJ1-3; cdr3_nt: TGTGCCAGCAGCTGGGGACAGTTTGGCGGAAACACCATATATTTT; cdr3_aa: CASSWGQFGGNTIYF
d_call: -; v_call: TRBV27; clone_size: -; j_call: TRBJ2-7; cdr3_nt: TGTGCCAGCAGTTTAGGTCCGGCCTACGAGCAGTACTTC; cdr3_aa: CASSLGPAYEQYF
d_call: TRBD1; v_call: TRBV11-3; clone_size: -; j_call: TRBJ2-7; cdr3_nt: TGTGCCAGCAGCCCCCACGGACAGGGGGCAGGGTCCTACGAGCAGTACTTC; cdr3_aa: CASSPHGQGAGSYEQYF
d_call: -; v_call: TRBV27; clone_size: -; j_call: TRBJ2-6; cdr3_nt: TGTGCCAGCAGTTTATGGCAGGGGCCGACTGGGGCCAACGTCCTGACTTTC; cdr3_aa: CASSLWQGPTGANVLTF
d_call: -; v_call: TRBV15; clone_size: -; j_call: TRBJ2-7; cdr3_nt: TGTGCCACCAGCAGGTATTGGACTGCTACCTACGAGCAGTACTTC; cdr3_aa: CATSRYWTATYEQYF
d_call: -; v_call: TRBV5-4; clone_size: -; j_call: TRBJ2-2; cdr3_nt: TGTGCCATCACTACCGCCGGAGACACCGGGGAGCTGTTTTTT; cdr3_aa: CAITTAGDTGELFF
d_call: TRBD2; v_call: TRBV9; clone_size: -; j_call: TRBJ2-7; cdr3_nt: TGTGCCAGCAGCGTATATCAGGGAGCGGGGTTCTACGAGCAGTACTTC; cdr3_aa: CASSVYQGAGFYEQYF
d_call: -; v_call: TRBV7-9; clone_size: -; j_call: TRBJ2-3; cdr3_nt: TGTGCCAGCAGCTTAATACAGGGCACAGATACGCAGTATTTT; cdr3_aa: CASSLIQGTDTQYF
d_call: TRBD1; v_call: TRBV6-9; clone_size: -; j_call: TRBJ2-7; cdr3_nt: TGTGCCAGGAGACAGGGCCTATTAGACGAGCAGTACTTC; cdr3_aa: CARRQGLLDEQYF
d_call: TRBD2; v_call: TRBV10-3; clone_size: -; j_call: TRBJ2-1; cdr3_nt: TGTGCCATCAGTGAGTCGTTTAGCGGGGGGGTTTACAATGAGCAGTTCTTC; cdr3_aa: CAISESFSGGVYNEQFF
d_call: -; v_call: TRBV5-6; clone_size: few; j_call: TRBJ1-5; cdr3_nt: TGTGCCAGCAGCCCTCGGGGGGGTGGTTTAAATCAGCCCCAGCATTTT; cdr3_aa: CASSPRGGGLNQPQHF
d_call: -; v_call: TRBV10-2; clone_size: once; j_call: TRBJ1-5; cdr3_nt: TGCGCCAGCAGTGAGGACGGGGTAGACCAGCCCCAGCATTTT; cdr3_aa: CASSEDGVDQPQHF
d_call: -; v_call: TRBV5-4; clone_size: -; j_call: TRBJ2-1; cdr3_nt: TGTGCCAGCAGCTTGTTTGAGCGGCATGAGCAGTTCTTC; cdr3_aa: CASSLFERHEQFF
d_call: -; v_call: TRBV7-6; clone_size: -; j_call: TRBJ1-5; cdr3_nt: TGTGCCAGCAGCCCCATGACAGTCAATAGCAATCAGCCCCAGCATTTT; cdr3_aa: CASSPMTVNSNQPQHF
d_call: TRBD1; v_call: TRBV6-7; clone_size: -; j_call: TRBJ1-5; cdr3_nt: TGTGCCAGCAGTTACGGAAAAGGGGACAGGGGGCAGCAGCCCCAGCATTTT; cdr3_aa: CASSYGKGDRGQQPQHF
d_call: TRBD1; v_call: TRBV10-3; clone_size: -; j_call: TRBJ2-6; cdr3_nt: TGTGCCATCAGTCTGGGACAGGGCTCCGGGGCCAACGTCCTGACTTTC; cdr3_aa: CAISLGQGSGANVLTF
d_call: -; v_call: TRBV7-2; clone_size: -; j_call: TRBJ2-7; cdr3_nt: TGTGCCAGCAGCTTCCCCCCCAGCTACGAGCAGTACTTC; cdr3_aa: CASSFPPSYEQYF
d_call: -; v_call: TRBV6-2/TRBV6-3; clone_size: -; j_call: TRBJ2-5; cdr3_nt: TGTGCCAGCAGTTTCTCCCAGGGGGGAGAGACCCAGTACTTC; cdr3_aa: CASSFSQGGETQYF
d_call: TRBD1; v_call: TRBV18; clone_size: -; j_call: TRBJ2-7; cdr3_nt: TGTGCCAGCTCACGATCCAAGGACAGGGGGCTCGGGGAGCAGTACTTC; cdr3_aa: CASSRSKDRGLGEQYF
d_call: -; v_call: TRBV12-5; clone_size: -; j_call: TRBJ1-2; cdr3_nt: TGTGCTAGTGGTTTGGTAACCGGTGGCTACACCTTC; cdr3_aa: CASGLVTGGYTF
d_call: -; v_call: TRBV27; clone_size: -; j_call: TRBJ1-5; cdr3_nt: TGTGCCAGCAGTTTATCGGGTCACCCTAGGCGCCAGCATTTT; cdr3_aa: CASSLSGHPRRQHF
d_call: -; v_call: TRBV7-2; clone_size: -; j_call: TRBJ1-4; cdr3_nt: TGTGCCAGCAGCCCATCCGGGACTTTAGGCGAAAAACTGTTTTTT; cdr3_aa: CASSPSGTLGEKLFF
d_call: -; v_call: TRBV6-6; clone_size: -; j_call: TRBJ1-2; cdr3_nt: TGTGCCAGCAGTACCACAGGAGCCTATGGCTACACCTTC; cdr3_aa: CASSTTGAYGYTF
d_call: -; v_call: TRBV7-3; clone_size: -; j_call: TRBJ2-1; cdr3_nt: TGTGCCAGCAGTCGTGGGGGGGCGCCCCCTTACAATGAGCAGTTCTTC; cdr3_aa: CASSRGGAPPYNEQFF
d_call: TRBD1; v_call: TRBV24-1; clone_size: -; j_call: TRBJ2-2; cdr3_nt: TGTGCCACCAGCCTGTCCCCCGGACAGGGGAACACCGGGGAGCTGTTTTTT; cdr3_aa: CATSLSPGQGNTGELFF
d_call: TRBD2; v_call: TRBV11-2; clone_size: -; j_call: TRBJ2-7; cdr3_nt: TGTGCCAGCAGCTTAGGTCGCGGGGGAGGGAGCGAGCAGTACTTC; cdr3_aa: CASSLGRGGGSEQYF
d_call: -; v_call: TRBV5-6; clone_size: -; j_call: TRBJ1-1; cdr3_nt: TGTGCCAGCAGGCTAATCGACAGGAACACTGAAGCTTTCTTT; cdr3_aa: CASRLIDRNTEAFF
d_call: -; v_call: TRBV9; clone_size: -; j_call: TRBJ2-3; cdr3_nt: TGTGCCAGCAGCGTAAACTACCTCGGGGGAGTACGCACAGATACGCAGTATTTT; cdr3_aa: CASSVNYLGGVRTDTQYF
d_call: -; v_call: TRBV27; clone_size: -; j_call: TRBJ1-6; cdr3_nt: TGTGCCAGCAGTCTTCTAAATTCACCCCTCCACTTT; cdr3_aa: CASSLLNSPLHF
d_call: TRBD1; v_call: TRBV24-1; clone_size: -; j_call: TRBJ2-1; cdr3_nt: TGTGCCACCAGTGATCCGGGACAGGGCAACAATGAGCAGTTCTTC; cdr3_aa: CATSDPGQGNNEQFF
d_call: TRBD2; v_call: TRBV7-2; clone_size: -; j_call: TRBJ2-5; cdr3_nt: TGTGCCAGCAGCTTAGTGGGACTAGCGGGGGGGCGAGAGACCCAGTACTTC; cdr3_aa: CASSLVGLAGGRETQYF
d_call: -; v_call: TRBV5-8; clone_size: -; j_call: TRBJ2-1; cdr3_nt: TGTGCCAGCAGCTTAGGGGTCCATGAGCAGTTCTTC; cdr3_aa: CASSLGVHEQFF
d_call: TRBD1; v_call: TRBV24-1; clone_size: once; j_call: TRBJ1-5; cdr3_nt: TGTGCCACCGCTAGAAGTTCGGCTGGGACAGGGATTAATCAGCCCCAGCATTTT; cdr3_aa: CATARSSAGTGINQPQHF
d_call: TRBD2; v_call: TRBV25-1; clone_size: -; j_call: TRBJ2-1; cdr3_nt: TGTGCCAGCAATCCGGGGGGGGCCGACTACAATGAGCAGTTCTTC; cdr3_aa: CASNPGGADYNEQFF
d_call: TRBD2; v_call: TRBV20-1; clone_size: -; j_call: TRBJ2-3; cdr3_nt: TGCAGTGCTAGTCGCCGGGAGGACACAGATACGCAGTATTTT; cdr3_aa: CSASRREDTDTQYF
d_call: -; v_call: TRBV15; clone_size: -; j_call: TRBJ1-5; cdr3_nt: TGTGCCACCAGCAGAGGGGCGGGGAATCAGCCCCAGCATTTT; cdr3_aa: CATSRGAGNQPQHF
d_call: TRBD1; v_call: TRBV2; clone_size: -; j_call: TRBJ2-5; cdr3_nt: TGTGCCAGCAGCAAAACAATACAGGGGGGAGAGACCCAGTACTTC; cdr3_aa: CASSKTIQGGETQYF
d_call: -; v_call: TRBV11-3; clone_size: -; j_call: TRBJ2-2; cdr3_nt: TGTGCCAGCAGCTTAGGTCAGGAAAACACCGGGGAGCTGTTTTTT; cdr3_aa: CASSLGQENTGELFF
d_call: -; v_call: TRBV7-2; clone_size: -; j_call: TRBJ2-3; cdr3_nt: TGTGCCAGCAGCTCAGGGGACCTGATCACAGATACGCAGTATTTT; cdr3_aa: CASSSGDLITDTQYF
d_call: TRBD1; v_call: TRBV16; clone_size: -; j_call: TRBJ2-5; cdr3_nt: TGTGCCAGCAGCCAGAACAGGGGGGCCCAAGAGACCCAGTACTTC; cdr3_aa: CASSQNRGAQETQYF
d_call: TRBD1; v_call: TRBV15; clone_size: -; j_call: TRBJ2-7; cdr3_nt: TGTGCCACCAGCCCGGACAGGAGGAGCTCCTACGAGCAGTACTTC; cdr3_aa: CATSPDRRSSYEQYF
d_call: -; v_call: TRBV6-2/TRBV6-3; clone_size: -; j_call: TRBJ2-7; cdr3_nt: TGTGCCAGCAGTTACTCTACCCGGGGGAGAGGGGATTACGAGCAGTACTTC; cdr3_aa: CASSYSTRGRGDYEQYF
d_call: TRBD2; v_call: TRBV19; clone_size: -; j_call: TRBJ2-3; cdr3_nt: TGTGCCAGTAGCAAGCGGGATCCAGATACGCAGTATTTT; cdr3_aa: CASSKRDPDTQYF
d_call: -; v_call: TRBV24-1; clone_size: -; j_call: TRBJ1-1; cdr3_nt: TGTGCCACCAGTGATACAGACGCAACCGGGGTTCAAATGAACACTGAAGCTTTCTTT; cdr3_aa: CATSDTDATGVQMNTEAFF
d_call: -; v_call: TRBV6-2/TRBV6-3; clone_size: -; j_call: TRBJ1-1; cdr3_nt: TGTGCCAGCAGTTTACAGAGTTTGAACACTGAAGCTTTCTTT; cdr3_aa: CASSLQSLNTEAFF
d_call: -; v_call: TRBV5-1; clone_size: few; j_call: TRBJ2-5; cdr3_nt: TGCGCCAGCAGCTTGGGTCCGCGGCAGGGGGAGACCCAGTACTTC; cdr3_aa: CASSLGPRQGETQYF
d_call: -; v_call: TRBV19; clone_size: -; j_call: TRBJ2-1; cdr3_nt: TGTGCCAGTATAACGTCTGCTAGCTCCTACAATGAGCAGTTCTTC; cdr3_aa: CASITSASSYNEQFF
d_call: -; v_call: TRBV7-3; clone_size: -; j_call: TRBJ2-3; cdr3_nt: TGTGCCAGCAGCCCAGGGACTCCGGGAGATACGCAGTATTTT; cdr3_aa: CASSPGTPGDTQYF
d_call: -; v_call: TRBV2; clone_size: once; j_call: TRBJ1-6; cdr3_nt: TGTGCCAGCAGTGAGGTTTGGGGGGGGAATTCACCCCTCCACTTT; cdr3_aa: CASSEVWGGNSPLHF